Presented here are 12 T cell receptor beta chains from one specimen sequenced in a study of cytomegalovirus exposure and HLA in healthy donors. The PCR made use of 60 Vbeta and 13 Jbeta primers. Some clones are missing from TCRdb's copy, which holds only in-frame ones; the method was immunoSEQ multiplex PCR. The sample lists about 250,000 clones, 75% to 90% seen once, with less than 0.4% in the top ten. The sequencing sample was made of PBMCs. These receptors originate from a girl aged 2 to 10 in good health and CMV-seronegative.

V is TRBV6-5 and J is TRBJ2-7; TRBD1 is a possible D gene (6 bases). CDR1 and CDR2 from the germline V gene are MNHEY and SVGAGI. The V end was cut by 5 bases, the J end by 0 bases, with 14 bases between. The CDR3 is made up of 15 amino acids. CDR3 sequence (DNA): TGTGCCAGCAGTCCCGTTGAGGGGGTCTCCTACGAGCAGTACTTC. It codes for CASSPVEGVSYEQYF.

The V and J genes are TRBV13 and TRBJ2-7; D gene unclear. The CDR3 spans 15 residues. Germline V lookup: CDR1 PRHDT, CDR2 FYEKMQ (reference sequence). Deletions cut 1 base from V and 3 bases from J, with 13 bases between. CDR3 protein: CASSLESSTNYEQYF. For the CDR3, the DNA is TGTGCCAGCAGCTTAGAGTCATCTACTAACTACGAGCAGTACTTC. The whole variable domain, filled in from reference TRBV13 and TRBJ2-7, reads AAGVIQSPRHLIKEKRETATLKCYPIPRHDTVYWYQQGPGQDPQFLISFYEKMQSDKGSIPDRFSAQQFSDYHSELNMSSLELGDSALYFCASSLESSTNYEQYFGPGTRLTVT.

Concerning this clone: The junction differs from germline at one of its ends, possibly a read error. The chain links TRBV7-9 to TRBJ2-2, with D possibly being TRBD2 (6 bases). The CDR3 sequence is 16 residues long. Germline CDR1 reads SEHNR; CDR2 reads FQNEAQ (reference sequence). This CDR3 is CSSSPPGPGVTGELFF. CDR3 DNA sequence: TGTTCCAGCAGCCCGCCTGGGCCGGGGGTAACCGGGGAGCTGTTTTTT.

CDR3 bases: TGTGCCAGCAGAGTTACAGGGGTCGAGCAGTACTTC. Translation gives CASRVTGVEQYF. The V and J genes are TRBV2 and TRBJ2-7; 7 positions match TRBD1. Per germline, CDR1 SNHLY and CDR2 FYNNEI. The CDR3 consists of 12 residues. Unmatched junction bases numbered 5, after V lost 6 bases and J lost 6 bases.

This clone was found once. The CDR3 protein is CASSRQGDLEAFF. The CDR3, as DNA: TGCGCCAGCAGCCGACAGGGGGACCTTGAAGCTTTCTTT. The chain is built from TRBV5-1 and TRBJ1-1; 9 positions agree with TRBD1. J lost 7 bases, V lost 4 bases, and 5 bases had no gene match. Germline-derived CDR1 and CDR2 are SGHRS and YFSETQ. The CDR3 extends over 13 amino acids.

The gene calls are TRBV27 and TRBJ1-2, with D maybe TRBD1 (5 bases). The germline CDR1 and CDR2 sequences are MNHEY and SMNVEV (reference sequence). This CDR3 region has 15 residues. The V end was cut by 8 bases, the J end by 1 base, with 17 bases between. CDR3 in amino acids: CASGAGRAHNYGYTF. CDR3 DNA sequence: TGTGCCAGCGGGGCAGGCCGGGCTCATAACTATGGCTACACCTTC.

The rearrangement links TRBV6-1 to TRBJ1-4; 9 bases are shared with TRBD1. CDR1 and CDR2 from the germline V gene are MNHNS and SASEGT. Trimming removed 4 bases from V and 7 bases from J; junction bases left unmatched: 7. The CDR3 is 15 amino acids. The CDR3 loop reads CASSVPTGGAEKLFF. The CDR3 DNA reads TGTGCCAGCAGTGTACCTACAGGGGGCGCTGAAAAACTGTTTTTT.

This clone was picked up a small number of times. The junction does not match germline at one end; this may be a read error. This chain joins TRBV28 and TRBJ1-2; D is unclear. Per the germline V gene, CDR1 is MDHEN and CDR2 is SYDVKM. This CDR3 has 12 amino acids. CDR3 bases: TGTGCCAGCAGTCTCGCCACCTATAGCTACACCTTC. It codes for CASSLATYSYTF.

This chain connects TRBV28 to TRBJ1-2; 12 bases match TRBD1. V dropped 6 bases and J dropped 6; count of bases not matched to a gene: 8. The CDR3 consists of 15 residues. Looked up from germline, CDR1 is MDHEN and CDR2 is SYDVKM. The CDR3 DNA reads TGTGCCAGCAGGCCTGGGACAGGGGGCTTTGATGGCTACACCTTC. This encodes CASRPGTGGFDGYTF.

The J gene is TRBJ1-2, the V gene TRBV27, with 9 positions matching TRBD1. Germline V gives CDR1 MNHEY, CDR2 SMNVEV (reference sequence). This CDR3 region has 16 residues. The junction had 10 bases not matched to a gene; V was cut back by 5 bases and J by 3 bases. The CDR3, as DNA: TGTGCCAGCAGTCCGTCCCGGGACAGGGAATACTATGGCTACACCTTC. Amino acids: CASSPSRDREYYGYTF.

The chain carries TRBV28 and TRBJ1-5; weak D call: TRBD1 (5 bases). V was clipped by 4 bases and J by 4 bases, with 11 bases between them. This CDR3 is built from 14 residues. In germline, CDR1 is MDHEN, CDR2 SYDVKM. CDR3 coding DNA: TGTGCCAGCAGTTCCAGACAGACTAATCAGCCCCAGCATTTT. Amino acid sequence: CASSSRQTNQPQHF.

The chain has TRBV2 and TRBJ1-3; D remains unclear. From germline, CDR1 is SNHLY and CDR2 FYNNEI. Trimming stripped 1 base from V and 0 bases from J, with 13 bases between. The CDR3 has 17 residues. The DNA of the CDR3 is TGTGCCAGCAGTGAAGGGGAGACCTTAATCTCTGGAAACACCATATATTTT. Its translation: CASSEGETLISGNTIYF. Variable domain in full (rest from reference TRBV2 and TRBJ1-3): EPEVTQTPSHQVTQMGQEVILRCVPISNHLYFYWYRQILGQKVEFLVSFYNNEISEKSEIFDDQFSVERPDGSNFTLKIRSTKLEDSAMYFCASSEGETLISGNTIYFGEGSWLTVV.